The T cell receptor (beta chain) under discussion was sequenced for a study of technical replicates of blood from a handful of donors. The table came from immunoSEQ multiplex PCR; TCRdb's copy has only in-frame clones and leaves some out. The data hold under 70,000 clones, with about 89% observed a single time. V was clipped by 5 bases and J by 3 bases, with 10 bases between them. The germline V gene encodes CDR1 GTSNPN and CDR2 SVGIG (reference sequence). CDR3 length: 12 residues. Specimen: PBMCs. This receptor was taken from a human donor in good health. Some clones in this sample may be carry-over from other donors' samples. The chain recombines TRBV30 with TRBJ2-5, with a weak D call TRBD2 (6 bases). This CDR3 is CAWGDWEETQYF. For the CDR3, the DNA is TGTGCCTGGGGGGACTGGGAAGAGACCCAGTACTTC.